A single sample is the source of the 21 T cell receptor beta chains below, sequenced in a study of OX40 agonist ivuxolimab in advanced cancers. This table comes from immunoSEQ multiplex PCR, and its TCRdb copy is limited to in-frame clones, with some not included. The sample consists of tens of thousands of clones, 75% to 85% of them appearing once. This material consisted of CD4+ or CD8+ T cells sorted from blood, taken in a trial of the OX40 agonist ivuxolimab. These receptors were collected from an adult with an advanced solid tumor such as melanoma, head and neck, liver or kidney cancer.

Here the CDR3 DNA reads TGTGCCAGCAGCTCAGTAGGACAGAAGTTCTCCTACGAGCAGTACTTC. Translated, it gives CASSSVGQKFSYEQYF. The V gene is TRBV7-9, the J gene TRBJ2-7; D possibly corresponds to TRBD1 (6 bases). V gave up 4 bases and J gave up 0 bases, with 16 bases separating them. Germline CDR1 reads SEHNR; CDR2 reads FQNEAQ (reference sequence). The CDR3 is 16 residues long.

The rearrangement uses TRBV30 and TRBJ1-1; D not resolved. With 4 bases removed from V and 1 base from J, the gap between germline ends came to 10 bases. From germline, CDR1 is GTSNPN and CDR2 SVGIG (reference sequence). This CDR3 is built from 13 residues. Here the CDR3 reads CAWTNSGNTEAFF. The DNA for the CDR3 is TGTGCCTGGACTAATTCAGGGAACACTGAAGCTTTCTTT.

The rearrangement uses TRBV27 and TRBJ1-6; 7 nucleotides match TRBD1. Germline V gives CDR1 MNHEY, CDR2 SMNVEV (reference sequence). Unmatched junction bases numbered 11, after V lost 2 bases and J lost 10 bases. The CDR3 covers 16 residues. The CDR3 DNA is TGTGCCAGCAGTTTAGACCTACAGGGGAGCGGATCACCCCTCCACTTT. Protein sequence: CASSLDLQGSGSPLHF.

This clone has just one count. The chain combines TRBV7-9 with TRBJ2-4; 7 nucleotides line up with TRBD2. Germline V CDR1 and CDR2: SEHNR, FQNEAQ (reference sequence). The CDR3 has 16 residues. J lost 0 bases, V lost 4 bases, and 6 bases had no gene match. The CDR3 region has the DNA TGTGCCAGCAGCTCTGGACTAGGACTAGCCAAAAACATTCAGTACTTC. It encodes CASSSGLGLAKNIQYF.

This clone appeared a single time. The chain links TRBV15 to TRBJ1-6; D unclear. Per the germline V gene, CDR1 is LNHNV and CDR2 is YYDKDF (reference sequence). V lost 3 bases to trimming and J lost 7 bases, with 19 bases between them. The CDR3 has 17 amino acids. CDR3 sequence: CATSSRPPGRINSPLHF. The CDR3 nucleotides are TGTGCCACCAGCAGTCGTCCCCCGGGGAGGATCAATTCACCCCTCCACTTT.

The table lists this clone with a few counts. The V gene is TRBV7-9, the J gene TRBJ2-2; D unresolved. The CDR3 length is 14 residues. With 8 bases removed from V and 1 base from J, the gap between germline ends came to 11 bases. Germline lookup yields CDR1 SEHNR and CDR2 FQNEAQ (reference sequence). The CDR3 sequence: CASSIIKNTGELFF. CDR3 nucleotide sequence: TGTGCCAGCTCCATCATTAAGAACACCGGGGAGCTGTTTTTT.

The CDR3 is CASSLPTRRKTQYF. As DNA, the CDR3 is TGTGCCAGCAGCTTACCGACCCGCCGGAAGACCCAGTACTTC. The chain recombines TRBV7-6 with TRBJ2-5, with no clear D. The CDR3 runs to 14 residues. Deletions cut 2 bases from V and 6 bases from J, with 13 bases between. Per the germline V gene, CDR1 is SGHVS and CDR2 is FNYEAQ.

J is TRBJ2-7 and V is TRBV7-9, with a weak D call TRBD2 (7 bases). Trimming stripped 4 bases from V and 7 bases from J, with 20 bases between. This CDR3 has 15 residues. Germline V gene sequence: CDR1 SEHNR, CDR2 FQNEAQ (reference sequence). The DNA of the CDR3 is TGTGCCAGCAGCTCAACAGGGACTAAGGCGGGGGAGCAGTACTTC. This gives the protein CASSSTGTKAGEQYF. Complete variable domain (other parts from reference TRBV7-9 and TRBJ2-7): DTGVSQNPRHKITKRGQNVTFRCDPISEHNRLYWYRQTLGQGPEFLTYFQNEAQLEKSRLLSDRFSAERPKGSFSTLEIQRTEQGDSAMYLCASSSTGTKAGEQYFGPGTRLTVT.

This clone was detected once. The gene calls are TRBV29-1 and TRBJ2-7; D tentatively fits TRBD1 or TRBD2 (5 bases each). The CDR3 covers 14 residues. Trimming pared 7 bases from V and 6 bases from J, leaving 22 bases between. From germline, CDR1 is SQVTM and CDR2 ANQGSEA. The DNA for the CDR3 is TGCAGCGCATCGGGGCCGGGGCGGGCTGGCGAGCAGTACTTC. Residues: CSASGPGRAGEQYF.

This chain links TRBV7-9 with TRBJ2-3, with 12 bases matching TRBD1. The CDR3 has 15 amino acids. Per germline, CDR1 SEHNR and CDR2 FQNEAQ (reference sequence). Germline trimming cut 1 base from V and 4 bases from J; bases unmatched to any gene: 0. CDR3 bases: TGTGCCAGCAGCTTAGGGGACAGGGGGCCAGATACGCAGTATTTT. Its protein is CASSLGDRGPDTQYF.

Written as DNA, the CDR3 is TGTGCCAGCAGCCCCACGCCGGGACTTAACTACGAGCAGTACTTC. This encodes CASSPTPGLNYEQYF. The rearrangement uses TRBV14 and TRBJ2-7; TRBD2 might be the D (6 bases). V lost 4 bases, J lost 3 bases, and 16 bases lay in between. Germline CDR1 is SGHDN and CDR2 is FVKESK. The CDR3 length is 15 residues.

This clone is a singleton in its sample. The genes are TRBV9 and TRBJ1-4; TRBD1 might be the D (5 bases). The germline V gene encodes CDR1 SGDLS and CDR2 YYNGEE. V was trimmed by 0 bases and J by 0 bases, leaving 18 bases between them. The CDR3 has 19 amino acids. The CDR3 bases are TGTGCCAGCAGCGTAGGTGCCGGGACTGCCCAAGCAACTAATGAAAAACTGTTTTTT. Translation: CASSVGAGTAQATNEKLFF.

V is TRBV7-8 and J is TRBJ2-7; 9 bases map to TRBD2. The ends lost 1 base at V and 1 base at J; junction bases unmatched: 2. The CDR3 extends over 15 amino acids. Germline V lookup: CDR1 SGHVS, CDR2 FQNEAQ. The CDR3: CASSLVLAGSYEQYF. CDR3 nucleotides: TGTGCCAGCAGCTTAGTTCTAGCGGGGTCCTACGAGCAGTACTTC.

The rearrangement uses TRBV27 and TRBJ2-7; tentative D call: TRBD2 (5 bases). In germline, CDR1 is MNHEY, CDR2 SMNVEV (reference sequence). This CDR3 has 12 residues. Trimming pared 5 bases from V and 4 bases from J, leaving 9 bases between. Here the CDR3 reads CASSRGAYEQYF. The CDR3 region has the DNA TGTGCCAGCAGTCGGGGTGCGTACGAGCAGTACTTC.

This rearrangement joins TRBV4-2 to TRBJ2-7, with D unclear. The germline gives CDR1 LGHNA, CDR2 YNFKEQ. The ends were cut back, 4 bases at V and 3 bases at J, with 10 bases in the middle. The CDR3 is 13 residues long. The CDR3 nucleotides read TGTGCCAGCAGCCTCTCAACCCTCTACGAGCAGTACTTC. The encoded protein is CASSLSTLYEQYF.

The gene calls are TRBV4-1 and TRBJ2-4; D might be TRBD1 (5 bases). The CDR3 length is 15 residues. Per germline, CDR1 MGHRA and CDR2 YSYEKL. V lost 3 bases and J lost 0, with 9 bases in between. CDR3 amino acids: CASSHVTGAKNIQYF. CDR3 nucleotides: TGCGCCAGCAGCCACGTTACAGGAGCCAAAAACATTCAGTACTTC.

J is TRBJ1-4 and V is TRBV5-5; D possibly corresponds to TRBD1 (6 bases). This CDR3 spans 15 amino acids. The germline V and J ends were trimmed by 2 bases and 8 bases, with 16 bases remaining between them. From germline, CDR1 is SGHKS and CDR2 YYEKEE (reference sequence). The CDR3 region is CASSLNRVFNEKLFF. The CDR3 coding sequence is TGTGCCAGCAGCTTAAACAGGGTCTTCAACGAAAAACTGTTTTTT. The full variable domain, with the rest looked up from reference TRBV5-5 and TRBJ1-4, is DAGVTQSPTHLIKTRGQQVTLRCSPISGHKSVSWYQQVLGQGPQFIFQYYEKEERGRGNFPDRFSARQFPNYSSELNVNALLLGDSALYLCASSLNRVFNEKLFFGSGTQLSVL.

The CDR3 DNA is TGTGCCAGCAGCGTAGGTGCAGGGCAAACTGAAGCTTTCTTT. Its translation is CASSVGAGQTEAFF. The chain has TRBV9 and TRBJ1-1; D is perhaps TRBD1 (5 bases). Germline CDR1 reads SGDLS; CDR2 reads YYNGEE. The V and J ends lost 0 bases and 5 bases respectively, with 11 bases between them. The CDR3 is 14 residues long.

This sequence joins TRBV5-4 and TRBJ2-1; 11 bases match TRBD1. This CDR3 has 15 amino acids. J was trimmed by 7 bases and V by 4 bases; bases with no gene match: 7. Looked up from germline, CDR1 is SGHNT and CDR2 is YYREEE (reference sequence). The DNA for the CDR3 is TGTGCCAGCAGCAAGGGACAGGGGGTGAATAATGAGCAGTTCTTC. Residues: CASSKGQGVNNEQFF.

This clone was seen more than once but under ten times. The chain has TRBV19 and TRBJ1-6, with D possibly TRBD1 on 5 matching bases. The ends were cut back, 3 bases at V and 1 base at J, with 16 bases in the middle. CDR3 length equals 18 residues. The germline CDR1 and CDR2 sequences are LNHDA and SQIVND (reference sequence). CDR3 coding DNA: TGTGCCAGTAGTATTGCCGGCGGGGCTGGGTCCTATAATTCACCCCTCCACTTT. Encoded protein: CASSIAGGAGSYNSPLHF.

Concerning this clone itself: A read error may produce the germline difference seen at one junction end. The chain uses TRBV7-9 and TRBJ2-7; a weak D match, TRBD2 (6 bases). This CDR3 has 12 residues. Germline CDR1 SEHNR, CDR2 FQNEAQ (reference sequence). Written as DNA, the CDR3 is TGTGCCAGCAGCTTAGAAGGGCAGGGAGGTTTCTTC. This codes for CASSLEGQGGFF.